The sample holds one count of the clone carrying this TCR beta chain. Its matching antigen is unknown. The data were obtained in a study of CD4+ T cells in melanoma. Study-wide findings and caveats: A reported correlation linked neoantigen-specific CD4+ T cells to CD8+, macrophage and B cell function. In melanoma, neoantigen-specific CD4+ T cells reportedly differed in differentiation state.

V lost 9 bases and J 4 bases, leaving 16 bases between the germline ends. Germline V gene lookup returns CDR1 LNHDA and CDR2 SQIVND (reference sequence). The CDR3 consists of 14 residues. Data came from immunoSEQ multiplex PCR; TCRdb stores just in-frame clones and leaves some out. The table lists over 130,000 clones, 80% to 95% of them singletons. The chain recombines TRBV19 with TRBJ2-1; TRBD2 is a possible D gene (5 bases). The TCR originated in a human donor with melanoma. The chain's CDR3 is CASSVGGLYNEQFF. The DNA for the CDR3 is TGTGCCAGCTCCGTCGGCGGGCTATACAATGAGCAGTTCTTC. The variable domain in full, completed from reference TRBV19 and TRBJ2-1, reads DGGITQSPKYLFRKEGQNVTLSCEQNLNHDAMYWYRQDPGQGLRLIYYSQIVNDFQKGDIAEGYSVSREKKESFPLTVTSAQKNPTAFYLCASSVGGLYNEQFFGPGTRLTVL.